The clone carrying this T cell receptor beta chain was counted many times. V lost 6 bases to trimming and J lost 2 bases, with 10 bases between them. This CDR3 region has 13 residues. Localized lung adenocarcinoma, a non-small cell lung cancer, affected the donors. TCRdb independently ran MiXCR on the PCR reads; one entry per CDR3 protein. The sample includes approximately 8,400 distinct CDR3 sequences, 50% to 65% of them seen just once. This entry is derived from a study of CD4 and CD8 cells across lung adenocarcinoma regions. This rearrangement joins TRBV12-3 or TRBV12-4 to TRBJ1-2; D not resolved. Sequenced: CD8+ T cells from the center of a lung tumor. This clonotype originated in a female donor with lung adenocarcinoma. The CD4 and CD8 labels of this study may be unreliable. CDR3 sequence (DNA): TGTGCCAGCAGCCAGGCAGAGAACTATGGCTACACCTTC. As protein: CASSQAENYGYTF.